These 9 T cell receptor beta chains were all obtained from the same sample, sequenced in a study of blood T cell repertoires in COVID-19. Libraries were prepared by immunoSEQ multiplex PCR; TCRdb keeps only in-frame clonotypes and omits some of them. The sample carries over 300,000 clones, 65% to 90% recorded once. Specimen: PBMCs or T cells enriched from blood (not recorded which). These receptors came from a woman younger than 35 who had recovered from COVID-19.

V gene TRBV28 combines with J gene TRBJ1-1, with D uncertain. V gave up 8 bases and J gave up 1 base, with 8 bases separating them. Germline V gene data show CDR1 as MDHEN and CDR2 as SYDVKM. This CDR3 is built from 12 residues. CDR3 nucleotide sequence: TGTGCCAGCGGCCGACAGAACACTGAAGCTTTCTTT. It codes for CASGRQNTEAFF.

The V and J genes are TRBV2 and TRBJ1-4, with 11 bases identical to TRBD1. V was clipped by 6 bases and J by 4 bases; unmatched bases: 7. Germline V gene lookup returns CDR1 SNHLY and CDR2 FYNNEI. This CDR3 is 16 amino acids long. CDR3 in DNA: TGTGCCAGCAGGGCGGACAGGGGGCCTGGTAATGAAAAACTGTTTTTT. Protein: CASRADRGPGNEKLFF.

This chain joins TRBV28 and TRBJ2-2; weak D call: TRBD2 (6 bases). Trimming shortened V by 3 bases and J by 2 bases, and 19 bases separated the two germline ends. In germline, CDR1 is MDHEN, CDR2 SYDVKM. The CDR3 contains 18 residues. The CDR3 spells CASSFLALWRGNTGELFF. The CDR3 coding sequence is TGTGCCAGCAGTTTTCTTGCATTGTGGAGGGGAAACACCGGGGAGCTGTTTTTT.

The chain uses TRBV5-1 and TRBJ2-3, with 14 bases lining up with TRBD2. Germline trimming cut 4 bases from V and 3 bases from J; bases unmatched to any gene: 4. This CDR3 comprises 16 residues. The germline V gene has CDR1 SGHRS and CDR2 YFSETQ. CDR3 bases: TGCGCCAGCAGCCCGGGACTAGCGGGGGAGACAGATACGCAGTATTTT. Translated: CASSPGLAGETDTQYF.

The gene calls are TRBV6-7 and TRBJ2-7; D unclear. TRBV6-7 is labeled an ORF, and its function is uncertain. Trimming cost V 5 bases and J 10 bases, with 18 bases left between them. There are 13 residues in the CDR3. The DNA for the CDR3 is TGTGCCAGCAGTCACCCAGTTATATTTTTACAGTACTTC. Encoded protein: CASSHPVIFLQYF.

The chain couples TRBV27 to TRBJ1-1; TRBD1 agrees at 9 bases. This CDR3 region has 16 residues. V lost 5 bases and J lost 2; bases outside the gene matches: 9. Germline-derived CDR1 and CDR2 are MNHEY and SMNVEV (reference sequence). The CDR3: CASSRPNRGQNTEAFF. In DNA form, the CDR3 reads TGTGCCAGCAGTCGACCAAACAGGGGGCAAAACACTGAAGCTTTCTTT.

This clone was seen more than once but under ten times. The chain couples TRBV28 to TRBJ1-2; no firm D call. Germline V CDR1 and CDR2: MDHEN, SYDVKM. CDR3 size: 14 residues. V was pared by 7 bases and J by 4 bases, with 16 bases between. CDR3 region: CASTLTPRSYGYTF. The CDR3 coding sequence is TGTGCCAGCACCCTCACTCCTAGGAGCTATGGCTACACCTTC.

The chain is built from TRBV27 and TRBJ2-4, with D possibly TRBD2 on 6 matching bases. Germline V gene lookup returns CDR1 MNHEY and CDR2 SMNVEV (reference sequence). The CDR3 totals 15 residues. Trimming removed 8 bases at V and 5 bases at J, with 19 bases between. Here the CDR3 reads CASRSWGGLENIQYF. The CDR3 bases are TGTGCCAGCCGATCCTGGGGAGGCCTTGAAAACATTCAGTACTTC.

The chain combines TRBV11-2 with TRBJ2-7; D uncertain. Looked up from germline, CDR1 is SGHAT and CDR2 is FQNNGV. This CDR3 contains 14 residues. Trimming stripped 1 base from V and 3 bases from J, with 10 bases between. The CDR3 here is CASSLGDGFYEQYF. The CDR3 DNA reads TGTGCCAGCAGCTTAGGAGACGGGTTCTACGAGCAGTACTTC.